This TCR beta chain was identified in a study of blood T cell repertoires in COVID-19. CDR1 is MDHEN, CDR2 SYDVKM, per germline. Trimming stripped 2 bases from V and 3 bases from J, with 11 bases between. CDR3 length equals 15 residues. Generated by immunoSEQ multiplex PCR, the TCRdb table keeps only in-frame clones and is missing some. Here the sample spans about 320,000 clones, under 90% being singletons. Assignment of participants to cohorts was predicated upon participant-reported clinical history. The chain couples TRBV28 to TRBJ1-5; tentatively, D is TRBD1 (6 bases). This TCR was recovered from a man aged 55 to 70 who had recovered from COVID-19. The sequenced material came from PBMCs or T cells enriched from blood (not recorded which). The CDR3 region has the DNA TGTGCCAGCAGTTTACAGGACAGACTCAATCAGCCCCAGCATTTT. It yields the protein CASSLQDRLNQPQHF.